Below are 17 T cell receptor beta chains sequenced from a single sample in a study of T cells in Graves' hyperthyroidism and ophthalmopathy. Amplification yielded TCR beta CDR3 regions, with RNA transcripts as the source. A first-round RT-PCR of the TCR CDR3 used the HTBI primer set. From the multiplex PCR reads, TCRdb called clonotypes with MiXCR, one entry per CDR3 protein. Found here are around 390,000 distinct CDR3 sequences, roughly 15% of them singletons; the top ten hold around 19%. The sample was blood. The receptors originated from a young woman with Graves' ophthalmopathy.

This clonotype was seen ten or more times. V usage is TRBV7-8 and J usage is TRBJ2-1; D remains unclear. The CDR3 length is 15 residues. From germline, CDR1 is SGHVS and CDR2 FQNEAQ. Trimming removed 5 bases from V and 4 bases from J, with 15 bases in between. CDR3 sequence: CASSPRGNAYNEQFF. CDR3 nucleotides: TGTGCCAGCAGCCCAAGAGGTAACGCTTACAATGAGCAGTTCTTC.

The chain employs TRBV6-1 and TRBJ2-7; tentatively, D is TRBD1 (5 bases). The CDR3 is 13 amino acids. Deletions cut 7 bases from V and 2 bases from J, with 12 bases between. The V gene's germline CDR1 is MNHNS and CDR2 SASEGT. CDR3 protein: CASIERGPYEQYF. The DNA for the CDR3 is TGTGCCAGCATCGAAAGGGGCCCCTACGAGCAGTACTTC.

This clonotype was recorded at least ten times. The chain is built from TRBV11-2 and TRBJ2-3; 10 nucleotides agree with TRBD2. Germline CDR1 SGHAT, CDR2 FQNNGV. The CDR3 runs to 15 residues. V shed 8 bases, J shed 4 bases, and the junction held 9 bases outside the gene matches. CDR3 coding DNA: TGTGCCAGCGGACGAGCGGGGGGGCCGTCAGATACGCAGTATTTT. This sequence encodes CASGRAGGPSDTQYF.

This clonotype was detected many times. J is TRBJ1-2 and V is TRBV6-1, with D tentatively TRBD1 (6 bases). Trimming removed 2 bases from V and 4 bases from J, with 11 bases in between. Germline CDR1 and CDR2: MNHNS and SASEGT. The CDR3 consists of 14 residues. The DNA for the CDR3 is TGTGCCAGCAGTGAAACAGGGATCGGCTATGGCTACACCTTC. It is translated as CASSETGIGYGYTF.

This chain joins TRBV2 and TRBJ2-7; perhaps TRBD2 as D (7 bases). Germline CDR1 is SNHLY and CDR2 is FYNNEI. Trimming stripped 3 bases from V and 7 bases from J, with 16 bases between. This CDR3 comprises 14 residues. As DNA, the CDR3 is TGTGCCAGCAGTGATCGGGGGGCGAATTGGGAGCAGTACTTC. Its translation: CASSDRGANWEQYF.

This clonotype appeared many times. The J gene is TRBJ1-1, the V gene TRBV15, with D possibly being TRBD1 (6 bases). The CDR3 loop spans 13 amino acids. V lost 5 bases to trimming and J lost 1 base, with 8 bases between them. CDR1 and CDR2 (germline): LNHNV, YYDKDF (reference sequence). The CDR3 sequence: CATSSQGNTEAFF. CDR3 bases: TGTGCCACCAGCTCACAGGGGAACACTGAAGCTTTCTTT.

This clonotype was observed at least ten times. This rearrangement joins TRBV6-5 to TRBJ1-1, with TRBD1 matching 10 bases. The germline gives CDR1 MNHEY, CDR2 SVGAGI. J lost 3 bases, V lost 2 bases, and 9 bases had no gene match. The CDR3 covers 17 residues. The CDR3 nucleotides read TGTGCCAGCAGTTACCCCACTGGGACAGGGGACGACACTGAAGCTTTCTTT. Its translation: CASSYPTGTGDDTEAFF.

The chain has TRBV2 and TRBJ2-2; TRBD2 aligns across 15 bases. This CDR3 contains 16 residues. Trimming removed 6 bases from V and 4 bases from J; junction bases left unmatched: 3. CDR1 is SNHLY, CDR2 FYNNEI, per germline. The CDR3 spells CASRGLAGGRTGELFF. Written as DNA, the CDR3 is TGTGCCAGCAGGGGACTAGCGGGGGGTCGCACCGGGGAGCTGTTTTTT.

This clonotype was seen a handful of times. The V gene is TRBV18, the J gene TRBJ2-7; no clear D. The germline gives CDR1 KGHSH, CDR2 LQKENI. V was cut by 8 bases and J by 6 bases, with 17 bases left in between. This CDR3 contains 13 residues. CDR3 residues: CASVPRSPLEQYF. The CDR3 DNA reads TGTGCCAGCGTACCACGTAGCCCGCTCGAGCAGTACTTC. Variable domain in full (rest from reference TRBV18 and TRBJ2-7): NAGVMQNPRHLVRRRGQEARLRCSPMKGHSHVYWYRQLPEEGLKFMVYLQKENIIDESGMPKERFSAEFPKEGPSILRIQQVVRGDSAAYFCASVPRSPLEQYFGPGTRLTVT.

DNA for the CDR3: TGCAGTGCAAAGAGGCCTAGCGGGGTTGATAGTGAGCAGTTCTTC. This translates into CSAKRPSGVDSEQFF. J is TRBJ2-1 and V is TRBV20-1; 9 nucleotides match TRBD2. With V trimmed by 6 bases and J by 9 bases, 15 bases remained unmatched. Germline V gene data show CDR1 as DFQATT and CDR2 as SNEGSKA (reference sequence). The CDR3 extends over 15 amino acids.

There are many counts of this clonotype. V usage is TRBV6-2 or TRBV6-3 and J usage is TRBJ1-1; no clear D gene. Between the trimmed V and J ends, which lost 3 bases and 4 bases, there was a span of 9 bases. The length of the CDR3 is 13 residues. Germline CDR1 MNHEY, CDR2 SVGEGT. Here the CDR3 DNA reads TGTGCCAGCAGTTATGGGGTTGGCACTGAAGCTTTCTTT. Encoded protein: CASSYGVGTEAFF.

The DNA for the CDR3 is TGTGCCATCAGTGAGCAGCGGGGGGGCCTAGATGAGCAGTTCTTC. It is translated as CAISEQRGGLDEQFF. V usage is TRBV10-3 and J usage is TRBJ2-1; 10 bases agree with TRBD2. The CDR3 is made up of 15 amino acids. The J segment lost 8 bases and the V segment lost 2 bases, leaving 6 bases of the junction unmatched. Looked up from germline, CDR1 is ENHRY and CDR2 is SYGVKD.

The table lists this clonotype with a few counts. The chain couples TRBV19 to TRBJ2-4; D is unclear. Germline CDR1 and CDR2: LNHDA and SQIVND (reference sequence). The V end was cut by 3 bases, the J end by 0 bases, with 6 bases between. The CDR3 covers 14 residues. This CDR3 is CASSMAGAKNIQYF. The CDR3 DNA sequence: TGTGCCAGTAGTATGGCTGGAGCCAAAAACATTCAGTACTTC.

The chain is built from TRBV6-1 and TRBJ1-4; D is perhaps TRBD1 (5 bases). There are 14 residues in the CDR3. Deletions cut 6 bases from V and 5 bases from J, with 13 bases between. Germline V gives CDR1 MNHNS, CDR2 SASEGT. CDR3 amino acids: CASSLDRVNEKLFF. CDR3 DNA sequence: TGTGCCAGCAGCCTTGACAGAGTGAATGAAAAACTGTTTTTT.

Only one count was recorded for this clonotype. The V gene is TRBV3-1, the J gene TRBJ2-1; D possibly corresponds to TRBD2 (6 bases). Germline CDR1 LGHDT, CDR2 YNNKEL (reference sequence). V was trimmed by 4 bases and J by 3 bases, leaving 13 bases between them. CDR3 length: 15 residues. Written as DNA, the CDR3 is TGTGCCAGCAGCCCCGTGACTAGATACTACAATGAGCAGTTCTTC. Its translation: CASSPVTRYYNEQFF.

The V gene is TRBV29-1, the J gene TRBJ1-4, with a tentative D call TRBD1 (5 bases). The V gene's germline CDR1 is SQVTM and CDR2 ANQGSEA. V lost 7 bases, J lost 5 bases, and 14 bases lay in between. The CDR3 consists of 13 residues. CDR3 DNA sequence: TGCAGCGCTATACCACAGGCAAATGAAAAACTGTTTTTT. Encoded protein: CSAIPQANEKLFF.

This clonotype was counted many times. This sequence joins TRBV29-1 and TRBJ2-7, with 9 positions matching TRBD2. CDR1 and CDR2 from the germline V gene are SQVTM and ANQGSEA. The CDR3 spans 14 residues. V was clipped by 4 bases and J by 0 bases; unmatched bases: 4. CDR3 region: CSVVVLAGSYEQYF. CDR3 nucleotide sequence: TGCAGCGTTGTGGTACTAGCGGGCTCCTACGAGCAGTACTTC.